This is a list of T cell receptor beta chains from one sample in a study of long-term antiretroviral therapy in people with HIV. The repertoire was sequenced with immunoSEQ multiplex PCR; TCRdb's copy has only in-frame clones and lacks some. The sample has 17,000 or so clones; 75% to 85% are singletons. The specimen was unsorted PBMCs, collected 0.3 years after starting antiretroviral therapy. The source is a man younger than 30 with HIV. CDR3s include the opening cysteine and the closing phenylalanine or tryptophan. D genes are given only for firm matches. Rows may omit the clone size; those that give it use once, few, many or a size class.

clone size	CDR3 length	V gene	D gene	J gene	CDR3 DNA	CDR3 protein
.	16	TRBV5-1	.	TRBJ2-5	TGCGCCAGCAGCGGAGGGGGGCGGGGCCGAATGGAGACCCAGTACTTC	CASSGGGRGRMETQYF
.	14	TRBV27	.	TRBJ1-6	TGTGCCAGCAGCCAACAGGAGGGGAATTCACCCCTCCACTTT	CASSQQEGNSPLHF
.	15	TRBV18	.	TRBJ2-1	TGTGCCAGCTCACCACCGTCAGGGACCTACAATGAGCAGTTCTTC	CASSPPSGTYNEQFF
.	14	TRBV10-3	TRBD2	TRBJ2-1	TGTGCCATGGACAGCGGGGGATCCTACAATGAGCAGTTCTTC	CAMDSGGSYNEQFF
once	16	TRBV14	.	TRBJ2-5	TGTGCCAGCAGCCGGGGGAAAACGGGGGCGAGGGAGACCCAGTACTTC	CASSRGKTGARETQYF
.	17	TRBV9	.	TRBJ2-6	TGTGCCAGCAGCGCCCTCGGGACCATCTCTGGGGCCAACGTCCTGACTTTC	CASSALGTISGANVLTF
.	15	TRBV5-6	TRBD1	TRBJ1-3	TGTGCCAGCGGGGGACAGAGAAACTCTGGAAACACCATATATTTT	CASGGQRNSGNTIYF
.	12	TRBV5-1	.	TRBJ2-2	TGCGCCAGCAGCCCCACCTTCGGGGAGCTGTTTTTT	CASSPTFGELFF
.	14	TRBV7-8	.	TRBJ1-6	TGTGCCAGCAGTCCGCAGGAGGGGAATTCACCCCTCCACTTT	CASSPQEGNSPLHF
.	18	TRBV2	.	TRBJ1-3	TGTGCCAGCAGTGAAAGAGGCCAGGGCTCTCCCTCTGGAAACACCATATATTTT	CASSERGQGSPSGNTIYF
.	17	TRBV4-1	.	TRBJ2-7	TGCGCCAGCAGCCAAGCCCCTCCGGGATCCCTAAGGGACGAGCAGTACTTC	CASSQAPPGSLRDEQYF
.	16	TRBV7-2	.	TRBJ1-2	TGTGCCAGCAGCCCCTCTTGGCGGGAAGCTAACTATGGCTACACCTTC	CASSPSWREANYGYTF
.	19	TRBV30	.	TRBJ2-5	TGTGCCTGGAGTCTATTTGGTCTGACGGCGCCAGCTGCCCAAGAGACCCAGTACTTC	CAWSLFGLTAPAAQETQYF
.	13	TRBV11-2	.	TRBJ1-2	TGTGCCAGCAGCCCTGGGGGGGGCGGAGGCTACACCTTC	CASSPGGGGGYTF
.	12	TRBV29-1	.	TRBJ2-3	TGCAGCGTTGTTCTACCCACAGATACGCAGTATTTT	CSVVLPTDTQYF
.	15	TRBV4-1	.	TRBJ1-5	TGCGCCAGCAGCCAAGGTTGGCCCACTCATCAGCCCCAGCATTTT	CASSQGWPTHQPQHF
.	12	TRBV18	TRBD1	TRBJ1-4	TGTGCCAGCTCACCCACAGGGGATCAACTGTTTTTT	CASSPTGDQLFF
few	15	TRBV18	TRBD1	TRBJ1-5	TGTGCCAGCTCAGACCGGGACAGCTACAATCAGCCCCAGCATTTT	CASSDRDSYNQPQHF
.	14	TRBV7-3	TRBD1	TRBJ2-5	TGTGCCAGCAGCTCGCCGGACAGGTCGGAGACCCAGTACTTC	CASSSPDRSETQYF
.	12	TRBV7-6	.	TRBJ2-1	TGTGCCAGCAGCCGTCCCCTCAATGAGCAGTTCTTC	CASSRPLNEQFF
.	15	TRBV10-1	.	TRBJ2-1	TGCGCCAGCAGTGAATTGAGGGGCGCAAATAATGAGCAGTTCTTC	CASSELRGANNEQFF
.	18	TRBV25-1	.	TRBJ1-4	TGTGCCAGCAGTGTACGGGGTGGGGTGTGGGGGACTAATGAAAAACTGTTTTTT	CASSVRGGVWGTNEKLFF
.	15	TRBV7-2	.	TRBJ2-7	TGTGCCAGCAGCTTAGTTGGCAAATCGGGCTACGAGCAGTACTTC	CASSLVGKSGYEQYF
.	16	TRBV6-1	.	TRBJ1-2	TGTGCCAGCAGTGAACGGCGGGCGGATAATTATTATGGCTACACCTTC	CASSERRADNYYGYTF
few	13	TRBV28	TRBD2	TRBJ2-7	TGTGCCACCTTCGGGAGGGGAACCTACGAGCAGTACTTC	CATFGRGTYEQYF
.	19	TRBV4-1	.	TRBJ2-1	TGCGCCAGCAGCCAAAGACGGCTCTTGGGGGGGCCGAACACAAATGAGCAGTTCTTC	CASSQRRLLGGPNTNEQFF